The T cell receptor (beta chain) described here comes from a study of blood T cell repertoires in COVID-19. Study background: Material from acute and convalescent COVID-19 was sourced from the United States, Italy and Spain. Nucleic acid was either cDNA or gDNA, and it came from T cells, B-cell-depleted T cells, or PBMCs.

The CDR3 is 16 amino acids. In germline, CDR1 is LNHDA, CDR2 SQIVND (reference sequence). With 3 bases removed from V and 0 bases from J, the gap between germline ends came to 12 bases. Methods used by the authors: Cell counts per sample came from amplifying reference gene primers. TCRdb keeps only in-frame clones here, not all; method: immunoSEQ multiplex PCR. The DNA was the basis for D and trimming; V, J and clone size are from that table. The sample holds 91,000 or so clones, roughly 86% seen once. What was sequenced was peripheral blood. V and J are TRBV19 and TRBJ1-5; D gene ambiguous. The sequence derives from a man aged 45-65 years with active or convalescent COVID-19. For the CDR3, the DNA is TGTGCCAGTAGTATTGACATAAGTAATAGCAATCAGCCCCAGCATTTT. Its protein is CASSIDISNSNQPQHF.